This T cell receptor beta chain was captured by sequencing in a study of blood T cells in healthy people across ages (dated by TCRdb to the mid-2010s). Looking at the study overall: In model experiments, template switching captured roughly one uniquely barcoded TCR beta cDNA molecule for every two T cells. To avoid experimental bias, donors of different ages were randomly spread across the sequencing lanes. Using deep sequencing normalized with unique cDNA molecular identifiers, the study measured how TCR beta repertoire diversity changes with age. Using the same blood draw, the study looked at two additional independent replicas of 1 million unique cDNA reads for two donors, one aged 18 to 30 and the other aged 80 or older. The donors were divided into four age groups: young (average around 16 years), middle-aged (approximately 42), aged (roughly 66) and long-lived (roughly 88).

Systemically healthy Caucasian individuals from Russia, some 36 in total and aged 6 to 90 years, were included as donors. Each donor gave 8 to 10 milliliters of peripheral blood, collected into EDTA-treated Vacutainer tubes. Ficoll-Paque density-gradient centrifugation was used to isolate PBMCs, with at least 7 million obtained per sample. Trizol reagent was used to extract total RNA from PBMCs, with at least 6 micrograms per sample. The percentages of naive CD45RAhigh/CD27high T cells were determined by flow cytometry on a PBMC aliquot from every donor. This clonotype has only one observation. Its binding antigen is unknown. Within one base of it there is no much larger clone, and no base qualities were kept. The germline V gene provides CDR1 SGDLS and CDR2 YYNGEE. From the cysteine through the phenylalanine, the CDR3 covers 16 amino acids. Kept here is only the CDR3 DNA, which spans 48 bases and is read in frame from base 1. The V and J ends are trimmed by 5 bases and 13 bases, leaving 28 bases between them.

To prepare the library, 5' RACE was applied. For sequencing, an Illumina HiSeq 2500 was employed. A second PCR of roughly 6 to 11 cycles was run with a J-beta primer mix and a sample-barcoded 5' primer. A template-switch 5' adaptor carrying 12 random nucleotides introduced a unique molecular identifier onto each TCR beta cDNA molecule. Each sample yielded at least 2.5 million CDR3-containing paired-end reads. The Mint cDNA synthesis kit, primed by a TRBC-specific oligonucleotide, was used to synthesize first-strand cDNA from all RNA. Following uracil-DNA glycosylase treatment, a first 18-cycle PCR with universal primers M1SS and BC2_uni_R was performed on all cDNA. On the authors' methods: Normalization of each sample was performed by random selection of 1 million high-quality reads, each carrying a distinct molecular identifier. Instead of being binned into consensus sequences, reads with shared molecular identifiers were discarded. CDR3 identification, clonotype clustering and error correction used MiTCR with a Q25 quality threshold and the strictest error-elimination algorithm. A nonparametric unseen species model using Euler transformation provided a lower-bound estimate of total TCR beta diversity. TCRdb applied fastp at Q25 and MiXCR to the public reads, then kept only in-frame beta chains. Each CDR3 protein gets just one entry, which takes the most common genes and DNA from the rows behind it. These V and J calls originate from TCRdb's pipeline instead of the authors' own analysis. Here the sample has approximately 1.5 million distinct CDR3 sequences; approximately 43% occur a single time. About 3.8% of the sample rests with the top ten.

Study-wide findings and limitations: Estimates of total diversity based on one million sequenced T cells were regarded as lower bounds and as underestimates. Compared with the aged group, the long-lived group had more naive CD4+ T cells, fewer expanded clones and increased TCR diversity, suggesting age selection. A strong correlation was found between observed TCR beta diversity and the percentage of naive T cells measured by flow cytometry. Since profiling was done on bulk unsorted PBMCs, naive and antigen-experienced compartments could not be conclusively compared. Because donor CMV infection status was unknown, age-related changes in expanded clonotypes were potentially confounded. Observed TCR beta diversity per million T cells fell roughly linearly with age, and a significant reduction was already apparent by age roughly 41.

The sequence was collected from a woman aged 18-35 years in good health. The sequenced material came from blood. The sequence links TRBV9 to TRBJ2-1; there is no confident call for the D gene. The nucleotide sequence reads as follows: TGTGCCAGCAGGACGCCTGCTAGGCAACCAAAAGAGACCCAGTTCTTC. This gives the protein CASRTPARQPKETQFF.